This T cell receptor (beta chain) was captured by sequencing in a study of graft-versus-host responses after intestinal transplantation (dated by TCRdb to about 2021). Describing the broader study: The transplants that recipients got were multivisceral, liver-intestinal, or isolated intestinal. Rather than going through the commercial service, samples from a few later patients were sequenced in-house on an Illumina MiSeq and processed with MiXCR. Of the 20 to 30 intestinal transplant recipients enrolled in the cohort, one of whom was a retransplant, a few patients without pretransplant specimens were excluded. Donor T cell macrochimerism was defined as a peak of at least 4% donor T cells among recipient peripheral blood mononuclear cells. Every recipient was given anti-thymocyte globulin induction, followed by roughly 3 years of maintenance tacrolimus and steroids. Graft-versus-host and host-versus-graft alloreactive T cell clones were tracked in the graft, circulation and bone marrow after intestinal transplantation using bulk TCR-beta CDR3 sequencing. To identify alloreactive clones, pre-transplant mixed lymphocyte reaction products were sequenced and then compared with unstimulated pre-transplant donor and recipient T cells. General study outcomes and caveats: High GvH to HvG T cell clonal ratios were observed in the allografts of patients with donor T cell macrochimerism. GvH clones turned up in recipient bone marrow, with some appearing earlier in ileal mucosa or blood, a pattern consistent with an intestinal mucosal origin. Conclusions were limited by the relatively low number and heterogeneity of intestinal transplant patients. Peak levels of circulating GvH clones were associated with declines in HvG clones early after transplant.

Libraries were made using the immunoSEQ multiplex PCR assay. In most patients, genomic DNA was isolated using the Qiagen DNeasy Blood and Tissue Kit and sent frozen to Adaptive Biotechnologies for TCR sequencing. For most patients, high-throughput TCR-beta CDR3 sequencing of genomic DNA was performed by Adaptive Biotechnologies. The authors' analysis ran thus. Adaptive's ImmunoSEQ software supplied the TCR sequencing data for about 18 patients, while MiXCR and VDJtools were used to process a few other patients. CD4 versus CD8 sorting errors were corrected by removing sequences found in both subsets at a frequency ratio below 5:1. CDR3 nucleotide sequences shared between donor and recipient were removed because their origin could not be assigned. To count as alloreactive, a clone needed at least 2-fold expansion over unstimulated cells and a minimum CFSE-low frequency of 0.002% (template counts) or 0.001% (read counts). Clones detected in sequenced pre-transplant spleen, lymph node, or MLR CFSE-low populations of the donor or recipient were defined as mappable. Cumulative frequency of alloreactive clones was calculated as a percentage of all sequences weighted by copy number. TCRdb holds this immuneACCESS table with in-frame rearrangements only. Some clones are missing; in checked studies, unresolved V genes explain under half, and the rest has no known cause. Clone size and the V and J calls come from that table; the DNA yielded D and trimming. Within this sample are 30,000 to 50,000 clones, with roughly 95% of them counted one time only. Together, the top ten hold roughly 0.22% of the sample.

The sample's time point label, in plain terms: cells obtained before transplantation from donor or recipient. CD3+CD4+ and CD3+CD8+ populations were FACS-sorted from unstimulated pre-transplant donor and recipient cells taken from spleen or lymph nodes. There are a few counts of this clone. What antigen it recognizes has not been identified. Base qualities were left out, and no much larger clone turns up one base away. Including the terminal cysteine and phenylalanine, the CDR3 comprises 12 residues. Only CDR3 DNA is held: 36 bases, read in frame from base 1. According to the germline V gene (reference sequence), CDR1 reads SEHNR and CDR2 reads FQNEAQ. V and J are truncated by 5 bases and 7 bases respectively, leaving an intervening sequence of 9 bases.

The rearranged chain carries TRBV7-9 and TRBJ2-1, with a tentative D gene TRBD1 over 5 matching bases. This clonotype was sampled from a human donor who was the organ donor for an intestinal transplant. This material consisted of unstimulated CD8+ T cells sorted from spleen or lymph node cells, taken before transplant. The base sequence is TGTGCCAGCAGCCCAGGGCGGAATGAGCAGTTCTTC. It is translated as CASSPGRNEQFF.